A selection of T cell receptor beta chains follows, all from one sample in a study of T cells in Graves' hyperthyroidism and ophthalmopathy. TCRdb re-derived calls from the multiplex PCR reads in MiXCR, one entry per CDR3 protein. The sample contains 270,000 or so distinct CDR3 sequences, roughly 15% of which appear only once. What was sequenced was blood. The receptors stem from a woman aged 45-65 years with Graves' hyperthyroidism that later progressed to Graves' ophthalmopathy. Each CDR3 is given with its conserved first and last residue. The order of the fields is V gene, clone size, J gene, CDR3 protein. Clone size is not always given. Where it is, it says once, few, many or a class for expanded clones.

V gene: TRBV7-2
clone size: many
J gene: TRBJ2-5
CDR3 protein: CASSLWDRETQYF

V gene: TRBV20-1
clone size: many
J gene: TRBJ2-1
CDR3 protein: CSAKTRTSGVNEQFF

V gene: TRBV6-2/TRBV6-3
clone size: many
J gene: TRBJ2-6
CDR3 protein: CASSYSHRDSFSGANVLTF

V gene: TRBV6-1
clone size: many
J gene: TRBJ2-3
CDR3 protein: CASSENGQGTDTQYF

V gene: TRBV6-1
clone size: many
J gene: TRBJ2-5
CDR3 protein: CASSELKRSGWETQYF

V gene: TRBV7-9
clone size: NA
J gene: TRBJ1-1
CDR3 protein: CASSLNGAENTEAFF

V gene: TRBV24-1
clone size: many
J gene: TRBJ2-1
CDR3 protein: CATSDPVAGGREQFF

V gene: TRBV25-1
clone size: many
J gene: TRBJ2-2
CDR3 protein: CASSDSNTGELFF

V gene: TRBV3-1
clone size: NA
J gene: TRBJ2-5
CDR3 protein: CASSQPRGLAGYETQYF

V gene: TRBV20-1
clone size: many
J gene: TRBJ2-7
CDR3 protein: CSAYRGSYEQYF

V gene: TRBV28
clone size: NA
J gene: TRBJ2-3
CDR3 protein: CAGGGRAPRTDTQYF

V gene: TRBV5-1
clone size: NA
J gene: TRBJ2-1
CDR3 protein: CASSFYFSAGEQFF

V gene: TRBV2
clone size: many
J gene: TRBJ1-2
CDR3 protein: CASSETGPLGGYGYTF

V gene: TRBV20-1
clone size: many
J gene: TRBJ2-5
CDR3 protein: CSAREGRANQETQYF

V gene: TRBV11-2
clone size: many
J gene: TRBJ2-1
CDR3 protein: CASSLDVGRSNEQFF

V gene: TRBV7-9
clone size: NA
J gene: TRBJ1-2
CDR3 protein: CASSLKGLDGYTF

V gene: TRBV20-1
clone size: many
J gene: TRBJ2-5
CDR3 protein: CSASSGLAREYPPETQYF

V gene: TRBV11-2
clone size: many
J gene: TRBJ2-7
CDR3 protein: CASSLDRTSVYEQYF

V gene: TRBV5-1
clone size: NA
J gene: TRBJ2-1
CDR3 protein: CASSKDLLSYNEQFF

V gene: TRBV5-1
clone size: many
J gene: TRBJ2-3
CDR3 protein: CASSLHSTTQYF

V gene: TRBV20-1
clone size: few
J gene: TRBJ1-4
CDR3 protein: CSAPTGRNEKLFF

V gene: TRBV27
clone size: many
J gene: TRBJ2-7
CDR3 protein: CASSPRGVSPYEQYF

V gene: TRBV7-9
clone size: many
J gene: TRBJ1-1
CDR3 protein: CASSSKGRGFERTLNTEAFF

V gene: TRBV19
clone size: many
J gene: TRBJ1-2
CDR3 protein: CASSTSRDRGFYYGYTF

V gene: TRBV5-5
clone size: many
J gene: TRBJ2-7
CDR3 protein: CASSLVPHLDYEQYF

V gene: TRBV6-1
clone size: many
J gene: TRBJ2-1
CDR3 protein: CASSPLSSGLGEQFF

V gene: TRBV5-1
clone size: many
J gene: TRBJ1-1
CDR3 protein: CASSFERGARPEAFF

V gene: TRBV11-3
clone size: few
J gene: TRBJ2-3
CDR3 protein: CASSPETLDTQYF

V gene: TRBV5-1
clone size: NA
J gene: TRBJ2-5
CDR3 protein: CASSLARAGKETQYF

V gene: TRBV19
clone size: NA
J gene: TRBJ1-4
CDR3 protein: CAGTTPGQGNEKLFF

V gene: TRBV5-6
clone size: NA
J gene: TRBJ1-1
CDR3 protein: CASNPRPGQTEAFF

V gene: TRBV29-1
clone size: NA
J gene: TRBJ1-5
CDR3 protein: CSVLQGIGQPQHF

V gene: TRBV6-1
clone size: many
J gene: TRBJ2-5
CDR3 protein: CASSYSGRAGETQYF

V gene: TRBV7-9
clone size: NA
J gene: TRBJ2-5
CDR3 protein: CASSLTSGQYF

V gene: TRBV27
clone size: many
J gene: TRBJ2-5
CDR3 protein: CASSLGSSDEYQETQYF

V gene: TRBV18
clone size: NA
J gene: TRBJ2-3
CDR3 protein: CASSPGLAGFTDTQYF

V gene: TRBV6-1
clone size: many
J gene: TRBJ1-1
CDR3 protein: CASRLTGGVAEAFF

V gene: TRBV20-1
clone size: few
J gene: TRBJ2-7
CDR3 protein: CSATESGTTSYEQYF

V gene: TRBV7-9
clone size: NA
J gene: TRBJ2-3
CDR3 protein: CASSPPATSTDTQYF

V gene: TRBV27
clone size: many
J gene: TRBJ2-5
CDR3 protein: CASSLEFRTVFQETQYF

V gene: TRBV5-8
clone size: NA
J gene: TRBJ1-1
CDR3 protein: CASSGGQGLGEAFF

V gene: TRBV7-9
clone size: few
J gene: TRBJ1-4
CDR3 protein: CASSPGQGLNEKLFF

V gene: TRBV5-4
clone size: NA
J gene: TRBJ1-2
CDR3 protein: CASSLGSNLPGPPYTF

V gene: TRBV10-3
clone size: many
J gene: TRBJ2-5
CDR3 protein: CAISHGTGEGTQYF

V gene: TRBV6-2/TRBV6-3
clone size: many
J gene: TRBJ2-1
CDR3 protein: CASRNGLAPNNEQFF

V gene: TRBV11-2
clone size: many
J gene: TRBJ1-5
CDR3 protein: CASSRGLGGNQPQHF

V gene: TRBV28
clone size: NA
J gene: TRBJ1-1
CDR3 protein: CASRTWTGGIKAFF

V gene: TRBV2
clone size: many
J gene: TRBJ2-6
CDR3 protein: CASSEIGPSGANVLTF

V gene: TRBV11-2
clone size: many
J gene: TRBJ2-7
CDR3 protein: CASSRTSGTSYEQYF

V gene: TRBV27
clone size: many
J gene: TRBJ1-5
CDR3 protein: CASSSAGGQPQHF

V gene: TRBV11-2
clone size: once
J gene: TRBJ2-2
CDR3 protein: CASSSIAGGHTGELFF

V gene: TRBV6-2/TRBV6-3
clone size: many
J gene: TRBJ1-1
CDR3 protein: CASSYLPRGPEAFF